This passage covers 21 T cell receptor beta chains from one sample sequenced in a study of T cells in women clearing cervical HPV infection. Sequencing used immunoSEQ multiplex PCR; TCRdb keeps in-frame clones, though not all of them. The listing records around 41,000 clones. Sequencing input: blood buffy coat. These receptors were taken from a woman aged 18-69 years with a cervical HPV16 infection that either progressed to CIN3+ or cleared (not recorded which).

On this clone itself: The read is 3 residues too short to cover the CDR3 end, so that end is filled in from the germline J gene. The V and J genes are TRBV12-3 or TRBV12-4 and TRBJ2-3; 10 bases map to TRBD2. The CDR3 sequence is 16 residues long. V was clipped by 2 bases and J by 4 bases; unmatched bases: 6. CDR3 DNA (partial): TGTGCCAGCAGTTTAAATCTAGCGGGAGTGGCAGATACG. Translating it yields CASSLNLAGVADT. The whole CDR3 reads CASSLNLAGVADTQYF.

On this clone itself: The CDR3 extends 3 residues past the end of the read, so its final part is completed from the germline J gene. The V call is TRBV19, the J call TRBJ2-1; 7 positions agree with TRBD1. Germline CDR1 is LNHDA and CDR2 is SQIVND (reference sequence). This CDR3 is 12 amino acids long. V was pared by 7 bases and J by 8 bases, with 5 bases of the junction left unmatched. CDR3 DNA (partial): TGTGCCAGTAAGGGGGCGGGCGATGAG. Amino acids: CASKGAGDE. The CDR3 as a whole reads CASKGAGDEQFF.

About this clone itself: With the read ending 3 residues before the CDR3 end, the germline J gene is used to fill in that end. J is TRBJ2-1 and V is TRBV18; 9 bases are shared with TRBD1. In germline, CDR1 is KGHSH, CDR2 LQKENI. The CDR3 extends over 17 amino acids. With 0 bases clipped from V and 1 base from J, the junction kept 4 bases outside the gene matches. The covered CDR3 bases are TGTGCCAGCTCACCACCTACCGGGACAGGGTCCTACAATGAG. Amino acid sequence: CASSPPTGTGSYNE. The entire CDR3 protein is CASSPPTGTGSYNEQFF. The entire variable domain, with the rest obtained from reference TRBV18 and TRBJ2-1, is as follows: NAGVMQNPRHLVRRRGQEARLRCSPMKGHSHVYWYRQLPEEGLKFMVYLQKENIIDESGMPKERFSAEFPKEGPSILRIQQVVRGDSAAYFCASSPPTGTGSYNEQFFGPGTRLTVL.

For this clone: The observed sequence ends 3 residues before the CDR3 terminus, with the missing tail filled in from the germline J gene. V gene TRBV29-1 combines with J gene TRBJ2-2; no clear D gene. The CDR3 is 13 residues long. The germline gives CDR1 SQVTM, CDR2 ANQGSEA. V shed 2 bases and J shed 1 base, with 5 bases lying between them. The sequenced CDR3 bases are TGCAGCGTTGAACTAGAGAACACCGGGGAG. This codes for CSVELENTGE. The entire CDR3 is CSVELENTGELFF.

Concerning this clone: The read ends 3 residues early relative to the CDR3; the germline J gene fills the gap. The gene calls are TRBV13 and TRBJ2-5, with D hard to call. CDR1 and CDR2 (germline): PRHDT, FYEKMQ (reference sequence). Deletions cut 1 base from V and 2 bases from J, with 17 bases between. The CDR3 runs 17 residues. The sequenced CDR3 bases are TGTGCCAGCAGCTTAGAGGGCTCTTACCCCCTTCAAGAGACC. Translation: CASSLEGSYPLQET. The entire CDR3 is CASSLEGSYPLQETQYF.

To note about this clone: The CDR3 end is not reached by the read, which stops 3 residues before it; the germline J gene fills it in. This sequence joins TRBV5-4 and TRBJ1-4, with D perhaps TRBD1 (6 bases). Germline values: CDR1 SGHNT, CDR2 YYREEE (reference sequence). V lost 3 bases, J lost 5 bases, and 11 bases lay in between. The CDR3 is 14 residues long. The sequenced CDR3 bases are TGTGCCAGCAGCTCCGGACAGTCGAATGAAAAA. This gives the protein CASSSGQSNEK. The whole CDR3 region reads CASSSGQSNEKLFF.

Turning to this clone: Read coverage stops 3 residues before the CDR3 terminus; the germline J gene supplies the remainder. J is TRBJ1-1 and V is TRBV18; 8 nucleotides agree with TRBD1. CDR1 is KGHSH and CDR2 is LQKENI in the germline V gene. After removal of 5 bases from V and 6 bases from J, the junction contained 5 bases not matched to a gene. The CDR3 has 13 residues. The covered CDR3 bases are TGTGCCAGCTCATCGGGACAGGACTCTGAA. Amino acids: CASSSGQDSE. The entire CDR3 protein is CASSSGQDSEAFF.

With regard to this clone: The read halts 3 residues ahead of the CDR3 end, with the missing end drawn from the germline J gene. The chain has TRBV13 and TRBJ1-2, with TRBD1 matching over 7 bases. The trim removed 2 bases at V and 3 bases at J, leaving 6 bases unmatched. In germline, CDR1 is PRHDT, CDR2 FYEKMQ (reference sequence). CDR3 length equals 15 residues. The CDR3 protein is CASSLTGDEDYGYTF. The DNA read from the CDR3 is TGTGCCAGCAGCTTAACAGGGGATGAGGACTATGGC.

Worth noting for this clone: The read ends 3 residues early relative to the CDR3; the germline J gene fills the gap. The rearrangement uses TRBV6-1 and TRBJ2-5; 7 bases are a match to TRBD1. The V gene's germline CDR1 is MNHNS and CDR2 SASEGT. CDR3 length: 16 amino acids. V was clipped by 2 bases and J by 4 bases; unmatched bases: 10. The part of the CDR3 DNA that was read is TGTGCCAGCAGTGAATCTGGGACAGCCTTCCGAGAGACC. It codes for CASSESGTAFRET. The full CDR3 reads CASSESGTAFRETQYF.

With regard to this clone: From the germline J gene comes the end of the CDR3, since the read stops 3 residues before it. This sequence joins TRBV11-2 and TRBJ2-1; TRBD2 matches at 9 bases. Per germline, CDR1 SGHAT and CDR2 FQNNGV. Trimming removed 3 bases from V and 7 bases from J; junction bases left unmatched: 4. The CDR3 loop spans 14 amino acids. The covered CDR3 bases are TGTGCCAGCAGCTTTGAGCGGGGGGTAAATGAG. Its translation: CASSFERGVNE. The whole CDR3 reads CASSFERGVNEQFF.

The CDR3 sequence: CASSSGQGLTNYGYTF. The CDR3 bases that were read are TGTGCCAGCAGCTCGGGACAGGGCCTTACTAACTATGGC. The genes are TRBV7-8 and TRBJ1-2; TRBD1 matches at 9 bases. Coverage ceases 3 residues before the CDR3 finishes, and the germline J gene fills in the end. The germline gives CDR1 SGHVS, CDR2 FQNEAQ. V lost 4 bases, J lost 0 bases, and 6 bases stayed unmatched. This CDR3 has 16 amino acids.

In the case of this clone: The CDR3 end lies 3 residues beyond the end of the read and is filled in from the germline J gene. The chain links TRBV20-1 to TRBJ2-1; perhaps TRBD2 as D (5 bases). Per the germline V gene, CDR1 is DFQATT and CDR2 is SNEGSKA (reference sequence). V was clipped by 5 bases and J by 3 bases, with 11 bases between them. The CDR3 extends over 13 amino acids. CDR3 DNA, as far as it was read: TGCAGTGCTCTCGACTATTTCTACAATGAG. Residues: CSALDYFYNE. In full, the CDR3 is CSALDYFYNEQFF.

Points on this clone: The read is 3 residues too short to cover the CDR3 end, so that end is filled in from the germline J gene. The rearrangement uses TRBV19 and TRBJ2-4; D gene unclear. Germline-derived CDR1 and CDR2 are LNHDA and SQIVND (reference sequence). Between the trimmed V and J ends, which lost 2 bases and 8 bases, there was a span of 10 bases. The CDR3 totals 13 residues. This CDR3 is CASSISHQDIQYF. CDR3 DNA, as far as it was read: TGTGCCAGTAGTATAAGCCACCAAGACATT.

Regarding this clone: The CDR3 is cut off 3 residues early in the read; its end comes from the germline J gene. V usage is TRBV18 and J usage is TRBJ2-5, with D maybe TRBD2 (5 bases). This CDR3 spans 12 amino acids. Germline V gene sequence: CDR1 KGHSH, CDR2 LQKENI. V gave up 6 bases and J gave up 5 bases, with 10 bases separating them. The CDR3 region is CASSPSGETQYF. The part of the CDR3 DNA that was read is TGTGCCAGCTCCCCGAGCGGCGAGACC.

This CDR3 is CASSTATSGRTYEQYF. The sequenced part of the CDR3 DNA is TGCGCCAGCAGCACTGCGACTAGCGGGAGGACCTACGAG. V gene TRBV5-1 combines with J gene TRBJ2-7; TRBD2 agrees at 13 bases. The CDR3 is cut off 3 residues early in the read; its end comes from the germline J gene. The germline gives CDR1 SGHRS, CDR2 YFSETQ. The CDR3 spans 16 residues. The V segment lost 4 bases and the J segment 2 bases; nucleotides outside the gene matches: 6.

This CDR3 is CASSPAGGVTDTQYF. Incomplete CDR3 DNA: TGCGCCAGCAGCCCAGCGGGGGGCGTCACAGATACG. This rearrangement joins TRBV4-1 to TRBJ2-3; 9 positions match TRBD2. Read sequence stops 3 residues before the CDR3 end, and the germline J gene provides the missing end. Germline CDR1 reads MGHRA; CDR2 reads YSYEKL. This CDR3 is built from 15 residues. The junction had 4 bases not matched to a gene; V was cut back by 4 bases and J by 2 bases.

Considering frequency, this clone is medium-sized. The CDR3 extends 3 residues past the end of the read, so its final part is completed from the germline J gene. V gene TRBV30 combines with J gene TRBJ2-3, with D possibly TRBD2 on 7 matching bases. The germline V and J ends were trimmed by 2 bases and 4 bases, with 19 bases remaining between them. CDR1 and CDR2 (germline): GTSNPN, SVGIG (reference sequence). CDR3 length equals 16 residues. CDR3 DNA, as far as it was read: TGTGCCTGGAGTTTCCCGTTGGGGGGGGGCGCAGATACG. It yields the protein CAWSFPLGGGADT. The complete CDR3 reads CAWSFPLGGGADTQYF. Full variable domain (rest looked up from reference TRBV30 and TRBJ2-3): SQTIHQWPATLVQPVGSPLSLECTVEGTSNPNLYWYRQAAGRGLQLLFYSVGIGQISSEVPQNLSASRPQDRQFILSSKKLLLSDSGFYLCAWSFPLGGGADTQYFGPGTRLTVL.

As to this clone: The CDR3 extends 3 residues past the end of the read, so its final part is completed from the germline J gene. The chain links TRBV6-1 to TRBJ1-4; D remains ambiguous. Germline V gene data show CDR1 as MNHNS and CDR2 as SASEGT. This CDR3 spans 14 amino acids. Trimming left V 3 bases short and J 5 bases short, with 10 bases between. The CDR3 loop reads CASSDRVLNEKLFF. The covered CDR3 bases are TGTGCCAGCAGTGACCGGGTCCTCAATGAAAAA.

Remarks on this clone: The DNA ends 3 residues before the CDR3 does, and the rest of the CDR3 is filled in from the germline J gene. The chain links TRBV30 to TRBJ2-5; TRBD2 aligns across 8 bases. CDR3 length equals 15 residues. The germline V gene has CDR1 GTSNPN and CDR2 SVGIG (reference sequence). V was clipped by 2 bases and J by 4 bases; unmatched bases: 9. CDR3 region: CAWSPQSGSVETQYF. CDR3 DNA (partial): TGTGCCTGGAGTCCCCAGAGCGGGAGCGTAGAGACC.

To note about this clone: Coverage ceases 3 residues before the CDR3 finishes, and the germline J gene fills in the end. The rearrangement links TRBV7-8 to TRBJ1-2, with D possibly matching TRBD1 (6 bases). Germline loops: CDR1 SGHVS, CDR2 FQNEAQ. Trimming pared 6 bases from V and 4 bases from J, leaving 15 bases between. The CDR3 contains 14 residues. The CDR3: CASRVDRWSYGYTF. CDR3 DNA (partial): TGTGCCAGCAGGGTAGACAGGTGGTCCTATGGC.

With respect to this clone: The read comes to an end 3 residues before the CDR3 does, leaving the germline J gene to fill in the end. The chain carries TRBV19 and TRBJ1-5, with D possibly matching TRBD1 (6 bases). Looked up from germline, CDR1 is LNHDA and CDR2 is SQIVND (reference sequence). Trimming took off 4 bases at V and 4 bases at J, with 17 bases between the two ends. The length of the CDR3 is 16 residues. The CDR3 is CASSTARTERNQPQHF. CDR3 bases read: TGTGCCAGTAGTACAGCTAGGACAGAGAGAAATCAGCCC.